This entry lists 30 T cell receptor beta chains sequenced from one sample in a study of shared clonotypes between healthy human individuals. Here immunoSEQ multiplex PCR was the method, and the copy in TCRdb shows in-frame clones only, minus some. This repertoire shows approximately 2.4 million clones, nearly 97% found once; its top ten account for roughly 0.13%. Sequencing was done on a sample of naive CD4+ T cells sorted from blood. As for subset: CD45RA+ positively selected. The source of these receptors is a young man in good health.

This clone has only a few counts. The chain employs TRBV20-1 and TRBJ1-1; D remains ambiguous. Trimming left V 7 bases short and J 6 bases short, with 9 bases between. This CDR3 contains 10 residues. Germline assignment: CDR1 DFQATT and CDR2 SNEGSKA (reference sequence). The CDR3 DNA is TGCAGTGGTAAGTGGGCTGAAGCTTTCTTT. This sequence encodes CSGKWAEAFF.

The chain has TRBV7-9 and TRBJ2-7, with 9 bases aligning to TRBD1. CDR1 and CDR2 (germline): SEHNR, FQNEAQ (reference sequence). The CDR3 length is 15 residues. Trimming removed 4 bases from V and 5 bases from J; junction bases left unmatched: 9. The CDR3 sequence is CASSSAGTGTHEQYF. The DNA of the CDR3 is TGTGCCAGCAGCTCTGCCGGGACAGGGACCCACGAGCAGTACTTC.

The J gene is TRBJ1-5, the V gene TRBV9; TRBD1 aligns across 10 bases. Trimming at V came to 3 bases and at J to 7 bases, leaving 4 bases not matched to a gene. The CDR3 covers 14 residues. Germline loops: CDR1 SGDLS, CDR2 YYNGEE. The CDR3 reads CASSADRGQQPQHF. CDR3 in DNA: TGTGCCAGCAGCGCCGACAGGGGGCAACAGCCCCAGCATTTT. The whole variable domain, filled in from reference TRBV9 and TRBJ1-5, reads DSGVTQTPKHLITATGQRVTLRCSPRSGDLSVYWYQQSLDQGLQFLIQYYNGEERAKGNILERFSAQQFPDLHSELNLSSLELGDSALYFCASSADRGQQPQHFGDGTRLSIL.

This chain joins TRBV7-9 and TRBJ1-4; D unresolved. V was shortened by 4 bases and J by 3 bases, with 15 bases between the two germline ends. Germline V gene data show CDR1 as SEHNR and CDR2 as FQNEAQ (reference sequence). This CDR3 has 16 residues. The CDR3 nucleotides read TGTGCCAGCAGCTACCCCTTCCGGGGAGCTAATGAAAAACTGTTTTTT. As protein: CASSYPFRGANEKLFF.

The gene calls are TRBV7-9 and TRBJ1-5; perhaps TRBD1 as D (5 bases). In germline, CDR1 is SEHNR, CDR2 FQNEAQ (reference sequence). The CDR3 has 14 residues. The V gene lost 4 bases and the J gene lost 10 bases, with 17 bases spanning the gap. The CDR3 is CASSSQGLGAPQHF. The CDR3 DNA is TGTGCCAGCAGCTCGCAGGGCCTAGGGGCCCCCCAGCATTTT.

In DNA form, the CDR3 reads TGCGCCAGCAGCCAAGTTTGGCTAGCGGCCTACAATGAGCAGTTCTTC. This encodes CASSQVWLAAYNEQFF. V is TRBV4-1 and J is TRBJ2-1; TRBD2 agrees at 7 bases. This CDR3 contains 16 residues. Per germline, CDR1 MGHRA and CDR2 YSYEKL. With 1 base clipped from V and 2 bases from J, the junction kept 5 bases outside the gene matches.

The chain links TRBV5-1 to TRBJ1-1; weak D call: TRBD1 (6 bases). The V and J ends lost 4 bases and 2 bases respectively, with 12 bases between them. There are 14 residues in the CDR3. In germline, CDR1 is SGHRS, CDR2 YFSETQ. CDR3 protein: CASSEQGQNTEAFF. In DNA form, the CDR3 reads TGCGCCAGCAGCGAACAGGGTCAAAACACTGAAGCTTTCTTT.

Concerning this clone itself: This specimen includes other DNA sequences encoding the same CDR3. The chain links TRBV5-1 to TRBJ2-3, with a weak D call TRBD2 (6 bases). Trimming shortened V by 4 bases and J by 0 bases, and 12 bases separated the two germline ends. Germline V CDR1 and CDR2: SGHRS, YFSETQ. CDR3 length equals 15 residues. This CDR3 is CASSKSGASTDTQYF. The CDR3 region has the DNA TGCGCCAGCAGCAAATCGGGAGCTAGCACAGATACGCAGTATTTT.

In regard to this clone: At the DNA level, this CDR3 is encoded by other sequences in the same sample as well. V gene TRBV18 combines with J gene TRBJ2-3; 11 bases align to TRBD2. With 6 bases clipped from V and 4 bases from J, the junction kept 6 bases outside the gene matches. CDR3 length equals 15 residues. CDR1 and CDR2 from the germline V gene are KGHSH and LQKENI. CDR3 sequence: CASSPLAGGADTQYF. The CDR3 DNA sequence: TGTGCCAGCTCCCCTCTAGCGGGGGGTGCAGATACGCAGTATTTT.

J is TRBJ1-1 and V is TRBV7-9; D remains ambiguous. Germline V gives CDR1 SEHNR, CDR2 FQNEAQ (reference sequence). This CDR3 is built from 12 residues. The V gene lost 4 bases and the J gene lost 4 bases, with 7 bases spanning the gap. CDR3 amino acids: CASSSPGTEAFF. CDR3 nucleotides: TGTGCCAGCAGCTCTCCAGGCACTGAAGCTTTCTTT.

The V gene is TRBV9, the J gene TRBJ2-7; 8 nucleotides line up with TRBD1. Germline CDR1 is SGDLS and CDR2 is YYNGEE. This CDR3 has 15 residues. Trimming removed 1 base from V and 4 bases from J; junction bases left unmatched: 7. The CDR3 region has the DNA TGTGCCAGCAGCGTATCAGGGGGCACGGGGTACGAGCAGTACTTC. Translated: CASSVSGGTGYEQYF.

V gene TRBV6-1 combines with J gene TRBJ2-7; D might be TRBD1 (6 bases). Germline-derived CDR1 and CDR2 are MNHNS and SASEGT. V gave up 7 bases and J gave up 6 bases, with 16 bases separating them. The CDR3 is 13 residues long. The CDR3 reads CASIWTEVSEQYF. The CDR3 DNA reads TGTGCCAGCATATGGACAGAGGTTAGCGAGCAGTACTTC.

This clone appeared once. This sequence joins TRBV6-5 and TRBJ2-5; 9 nucleotides match TRBD1. This CDR3 is 14 amino acids long. With 2 bases clipped from V and 3 bases from J, the junction kept 1 base outside the gene matches. Germline loops: CDR1 MNHEY, CDR2 SVGAGI. The CDR3 protein is CASSYGTGKETQYF. DNA of the CDR3: TGTGCCAGCAGTTACGGGACAGGGAAAGAGACCCAGTACTTC.

Worth noting for this clone: This same CDR3 is encoded by further DNA sequences in the sample. The chain combines TRBV30 with TRBJ1-3; no firm D call. V lost 0 bases to trimming and J lost 1 base, with 10 bases between them. This CDR3 contains 15 residues. Germline V lookup: CDR1 GTSNPN, CDR2 SVGIG (reference sequence). CDR3 amino acids: CAWSVRKGSGNTIYF. DNA for the CDR3: TGTGCCTGGAGTGTACGCAAGGGATCTGGAAACACCATATATTTT.

This clone has just one count. The CDR3 bases are TGTGCCAGCAGCTTGGAGGGCGGGGAGGCCTACGAGCAGTACTTC. Translation: CASSLEGGEAYEQYF. The genes are TRBV7-9 and TRBJ2-7, with D possibly TRBD2 on 6 matching bases. The CDR3 totals 15 residues. Germline values: CDR1 SEHNR, CDR2 FQNEAQ (reference sequence). V was clipped by 3 bases and J by 2 bases, with 14 bases between them.

The chain links TRBV2 to TRBJ2-3; a possible D gene is TRBD2 (6 bases). The CDR3 sequence is 15 residues long. V was shortened by 5 bases and J by 0 bases, with 12 bases between the two germline ends. Germline CDR1 SNHLY, CDR2 FYNNEI. The CDR3 loop reads CASSLAGSSTDTQYF. The CDR3 DNA reads as TGTGCCAGCAGTCTGGCGGGGTCTAGCACAGATACGCAGTATTTT.

The V gene is TRBV7-9, the J gene TRBJ2-5; weak D call: TRBD2 (6 bases). Near its end, the DNA agrees better with TRBJ2-7, so the J call may be wrong. The CDR3 spans 15 residues. Germline values: CDR1 SEHNR, CDR2 FQNEAQ (reference sequence). CDR3 sequence: CASSLDTGAAYEQYF. In DNA form, the CDR3 reads TGTGCCAGCAGCTTAGATACGGGAGCAGCTTACGAGCAGTACTTC.

This clone was seen a single time. At one end the junction does not follow the germline gene, possibly because of a read error. The chain couples TRBV7-2 to TRBJ2-5; TRBD2 agrees at 8 bases. Germline V gene lookup returns CDR1 SGHTA and CDR2 FQGNSA. This CDR3 is 15 amino acids long. The CDR3 spells CASSLAGLAGPVSHF. Here the CDR3 DNA reads TGTGCCAGCAGCTTAGCAGGTCTAGCGGGCCCCGTCAGTCACTTC.

This rearrangement joins TRBV2 to TRBJ1-2, with unresolved D. The CDR3 is 13 amino acids. V lost 4 bases, J lost 5 bases, and 11 bases lay in between. Per germline, CDR1 SNHLY and CDR2 FYNNEI. CDR3 region: CASSGQELYGYTF. The CDR3 DNA reads TGTGCCAGCAGTGGCCAGGAACTATATGGCTACACCTTC.

The chain carries TRBV5-6 and TRBJ2-7, with D possibly matching TRBD1 (6 bases). CDR3 length equals 14 residues. V gave up 6 bases and J gave up 8 bases, with 21 bases separating them. The germline gives CDR1 SGHDT, CDR2 YYEEEE. CDR3 sequence: CASIKQGQKAKQYF. CDR3 in DNA: TGTGCCAGCATCAAACAGGGTCAGAAAGCGAAGCAGTACTTC.

This clone has just one count. The chain combines TRBV28 with TRBJ1-6; 9 nucleotides line up with TRBD1. V shed 7 bases, J shed 7 bases, and the junction held 8 bases outside the gene matches. CDR1 MDHEN and CDR2 SYDVKM come from the germline V gene. CDR3 length: 15 residues. CDR3 loop: CASTIPGQGNSPLHF. For the CDR3, the DNA is TGTGCCAGCACCATTCCGGGACAGGGAAATTCACCCCTCCACTTT.

The chain uses TRBV7-2 and TRBJ2-7; tentatively, D is TRBD2 (5 bases). V was shortened by 1 base and J by 7 bases, with 14 bases between the two germline ends. The length of the CDR3 is 14 residues. Germline-derived CDR1 and CDR2 are SGHTA and FQGNSA. DNA of the CDR3: TGTGCCAGCAGCTTAGACGGGAACCGAGATGAGCAGTACTTC. Translated: CASSLDGNRDEQYF.

J is TRBJ1-6 and V is TRBV4-1, with 9 bases that match TRBD1. The CDR3 length is 17 residues. Unmatched junction bases numbered 8, after V lost 3 bases and J lost 5 bases. Germline CDR1 MGHRA, CDR2 YSYEKL. The CDR3: CASSQLAGTGNNSPLHF. As DNA, the CDR3 is TGCGCCAGCAGCCAGTTAGCCGGGACAGGGAATAATTCACCCCTCCACTTT.

A few counts support this clone. This chain joins TRBV7-9 and TRBJ1-1, with D hard to call. The germline V gene has CDR1 SEHNR and CDR2 FQNEAQ (reference sequence). Deletions cut 4 bases from V and 7 bases from J, with 16 bases between. The CDR3 totals 14 residues. The CDR3 spells CASSSQRHKSEAFF. CDR3 DNA: TGTGCCAGCAGCTCTCAACGACACAAAAGTGAAGCTTTCTTT.

Here the CDR3 reads CASSVEPGRGYEQYF. The CDR3 DNA sequence: TGTGCCAGCAGCGTAGAGCCGGGGAGGGGGTACGAGCAGTACTTC. This chain joins TRBV9 and TRBJ2-7; tentative D call: TRBD2 (7 bases). There are 15 residues in the CDR3. The V gene's germline CDR1 is SGDLS and CDR2 YYNGEE. With 0 bases removed from V and 4 bases from J, the gap between germline ends came to 14 bases.

This chain uses TRBV28 with TRBJ2-1; TRBD2 agrees at 9 bases. This CDR3 region has 15 residues. Germline lookup yields CDR1 MDHEN and CDR2 SYDVKM. V shed 6 bases and J 8 bases; nucleotides not matched to a gene: 11. This chain's CDR3 is CASRASRGGIYEQFF. CDR3 nucleotide sequence: TGTGCCAGCAGAGCGTCGCGGGGGGGCATCTATGAGCAGTTCTTC.

This chain connects TRBV27 to TRBJ2-3, with D tentatively TRBD1 (6 bases). The CDR3 extends over 13 amino acids. Germline V CDR1 and CDR2: MNHEY, SMNVEV (reference sequence). With 5 bases removed from V and 8 bases from J, the gap between germline ends came to 14 bases. The CDR3 loop is CASSTQGLGTQYF. CDR3 bases: TGTGCCAGCAGTACACAGGGTTTGGGTACGCAGTATTTT.

The chain uses TRBV5-6 and TRBJ1-5; tentatively, D is TRBD1 (6 bases). V was cut by 5 bases and J by 7 bases, with 16 bases left in between. The CDR3 spans 14 residues. Germline values: CDR1 SGHDT, CDR2 YYEEEE. This chain's CDR3 is CASRRYRDNQPQHF. In DNA, the CDR3 is TGTGCCAGCAGGCGTTACAGGGACAACCAGCCCCAGCATTTT. Combining the CDR3 with reference TRBV5-6 and TRBJ1-5 gives the whole variable domain DAGVTQSPTHLIKTRGQQVTLRCSPKSGHDTVSWYQQALGQGPQFIFQYYEEEERQRGNFPDRFSGHQFPNYSSELNVNALLLGDSALYLCASRRYRDNQPQHFGDGTRLSIL.

This chain connects TRBV11-2 to TRBJ1-1, with a weak D call TRBD1 (6 bases). The CDR3 extends over 16 amino acids. Trimming pared 4 bases from V and 6 bases from J, leaving 21 bases between. Germline values: CDR1 SGHAT, CDR2 FQNNGV. CDR3 DNA sequence: TGTGCCAGCAGCTCTCCCTGGGACGGGGGCAGGGCTGAAGCTTTCTTT. Translation gives CASSSPWDGGRAEAFF.

The chain links TRBV10-3 to TRBJ2-1; 9 bases line up with TRBD1. Germline assignment: CDR1 ENHRY and CDR2 SYGVKD. The ends lost 0 bases at V and 9 bases at J; junction bases unmatched: 3. This CDR3 comprises 14 residues. CDR3 loop: CAISESWTGAEQFF. CDR3 nucleotide sequence: TGTGCCATCAGTGAGTCGTGGACAGGGGCTGAGCAGTTCTTC.